This TCR beta chain was observed in a study of OX40 agonist ivuxolimab in advanced cancers. Across the study: Patients received the agonistic anti-OX40 (CD134) antibody ivuxolimab.

This CDR3 has 17 residues. V lost 4 bases, J lost 2 bases, and 10 bases stayed unmatched. CDR1 is SNHLY, CDR2 FYNNEI, per germline. Assay: immunoSEQ multiplex PCR; the TCRdb copy retains only in-frame clones and omits some. Of approximately 100,000 clones listed, roughly 91% are singletons. Sequencing used CD4+ or CD8+ T cells sorted from blood, obtained in a trial of the OX40 agonist ivuxolimab. The TCR originated in an adult with an advanced solid tumor such as melanoma, head and neck, liver or kidney cancer. V gene TRBV2 combines with J gene TRBJ2-3, with 9 bases matching TRBD1. The CDR3 DNA reads TGTGCCAGCAGTGTACCCACAGGGGGCTCATTCACAGATACGCAGTATTTT. The encoded protein is CASSVPTGGSFTDTQYF.